A selection of T cell receptor beta chains follows, all from one sample in a study of PD-1 blockade in classical Hodgkin lymphoma. TCRdb's copy holds only in-frame clones and misses some; the assay was immunoSEQ multiplex PCR. The sample has some 26,000 clones, around 94% seen once. The sample consisted of peripheral blood mononuclear cells (PBMCs). The origin of the receptors is a human donor with classical Hodgkin lymphoma. CDR3s include the opening cysteine and the closing phenylalanine or tryptophan. Only some rows state a clone size, as once, few, many or a class for expanded clones.

once	TRBV11-2	TRBJ2-1	CASSLLRSTSPYNEQFF
NA	TRBV5-4	TRBJ2-5	CASSFGGWETQYF
NA	TRBV13	TRBJ2-7	CASSLGVSGMYEQYF
once	TRBV2	TRBJ1-3	CASSPGQGLGNTIYF
NA	TRBV7-8	TRBJ1-2	CASTHRQGGDYGYTF
NA	TRBV10-2	TRBJ2-1	CATFRLARSGNEQFF
once	TRBV2	TRBJ2-7	CASSFGSVGVQYF
NA	TRBV2	TRBJ2-2	CANLGAGELFF
NA	TRBV14	TRBJ2-7	CASSPGTYEQYF
NA	TRBV7-8	TRBJ1-6	CASSAQTGTNNSPLHF
NA	TRBV27	TRBJ1-3	CASSLRFPGNTIYF
NA	TRBV6-1	TRBJ2-3	CASSVRSSGTDTQYF
NA	TRBV6-6	TRBJ2-2	CASSSWTHSSGELFF
NA	TRBV30	TRBJ2-5	CAWGTLAGYQETQYF
NA	TRBV6-6	TRBJ2-7	CASGGSPGYEQYF
NA	TRBV7-2	TRBJ2-7	CASSLGPGANYEQYF
NA	TRBV19	TRBJ2-4	CASDSGPPKNIQYF
NA	TRBV5-1	TRBJ2-7	CASSQGGSYEQYF
NA	TRBV5-1	TRBJ1-3	CASSFSASSGNTIYF
NA	TRBV10-2	TRBJ2-7	CASSGTGAYEQYF
NA	TRBV7-8	TRBJ2-5	CASSFDRSPQETQYF
NA	TRBV19	TRBJ1-2	CASSIGGGRGYTF
NA	TRBV30	TRBJ2-1	CAWSYRGRNEQFF
once	TRBV7-6	TRBJ2-5	CASSPAGLALQTQYF
NA	TRBV28	TRBJ1-2	CASEPGQNYGYTF
NA	TRBV11-2	TRBJ2-1	CASSFIASSYNEQFF
NA	TRBV6-6	TRBJ2-7	CASSLTSTYEQYF
NA	TRBV18	TRBJ2-7	CASSPLPPGSGYFEQYF
NA	TRBV29-1	TRBJ2-3	CSARRPDTQYF
NA	TRBV6-1	TRBJ1-5	CASSLGGSGQPQHF
NA	TRBV18	TRBJ2-2	CASSIIWGASNTGELFF
NA	TRBV12-5	TRBJ2-1	CASGLVLSGTSGYNEQFF
once	TRBV6-5	TRBJ1-2	CASSTTGGLNYGYTF
NA	TRBV30	TRBJ1-5	CAWSVRGYQPQHF
NA	TRBV4-2	TRBJ2-7	CASSQDWGSSGGAHEQYF
NA	TRBV5-1	TRBJ1-1	CASSPSQGVGTEAFF
once	TRBV7-5	TRBJ2-3	CVRSAVPGQGLPTQYF
NA	TRBV28	TRBJ2-7	CASSDYSYEQYF
NA	TRBV30	TRBJ2-7	CAWSRWPGYEQYF
NA	TRBV11-2	TRBJ2-5	CASSLGGPWDLQETQYF
NA	TRBV5-8	TRBJ2-5	CASSLERAGGVVETQYF
NA	TRBV5-5	TRBJ2-5	CASSAGHVRETQYF